The source of this T cell receptor beta chain is a study of blood T cell repertoires in COVID-19. Across the whole study: Acute-phase and convalescent COVID-19 samples originated in the United States, Italy and Spain.

CDR3 length: 12 residues. Looked up from germline, CDR1 is LNHDA and CDR2 is SQIVND (reference sequence). Trimming left V 3 bases short and J 6 bases short, with 8 bases between. The method was immunoSEQ multiplex PCR; TCRdb's version includes in-frame clones alone and lacks a portion of them. The sample carries approximately 97,000 clones, around 85% recorded once. This clonotype originated in a human donor in a cohort sampled during active COVID-19. The sequenced sample consisted of peripheral blood. J is TRBJ1-1 and V is TRBV19, with unresolved D. The CDR3 spells CASSIRMSEAFF. The CDR3 nucleotides are TGTGCCAGTAGTATCCGTATGTCTGAAGCTTTCTTT.